This TCR beta chain was identified during a study of T cells in tuberculosis. The CDR3 spans 15 residues. Germline V gene sequence: CDR1 SNHLY, CDR2 FYNNEI. Trimming cost V 4 bases and J 3 bases, with 13 bases left between them. Profiling relied on immunoSEQ multiplex PCR, and the TCRdb table lists in-frame clones only, not all of them. The profile shows 30,000 to 40,000 clones, 97% of them singletons. The chain has TRBV2 and TRBJ1-5, with D possibly TRBD1 on 5 matching bases. The sequenced sample was PBMCs. This receptor was obtained from a donor aged 10-29 years with latent tuberculosis or without tuberculosis infection. The chain's CDR3 is CASSVGQGPNQPQHF. The DNA for the CDR3 is TGTGCCAGCAGTGTTGGGCAGGGCCCCAATCAGCCCCAGCATTTT.